The sequence of this T cell receptor (beta chain) was determined in a study of beta chain features in type 1 diabetes. Based on CD45RO/CCR7/CD25/CD127/CD95/CD27, CD4+ regulatory, stem cell-like memory, naive and central memory cells were sorted. Expressed TCRB transcripts were sequenced, since all the RNA that had been isolated was reverse transcribed. Profiled with immunoSEQ multiplex PCR; TCRdb holds only in-frame clones, not every one. The sample lists some 150,000 clones; less than 10% were seen once. General study results and limits: More deletions and fewer insertions at VDJ junctions were seen in type 1 diabetes patients. A potential influence of HLA type upon TCRB rearrangement remained unresolved herein.

In its sample, this clone was seen a few times. The antigen is unknown. Trimming took off 2 bases at V and 4 bases at J, with 12 bases between the two ends. The germline CDR1 and CDR2 sequences are SGHVS and FQNEAQ. The length of the CDR3 is 14 residues. This TCR came from a woman in her forties in good health. This rearrangement joins TRBV7-8 to TRBJ2-7; possible D gene TRBD1, 7 bases. Sequenced: central memory CD4+ T cells from blood. CDR3 DNA sequence: TGTGCCAGCAGCTTAAGGACAGGACTATACGAGCAGTACTTC. It encodes CASSLRTGLYEQYF.